This entry features one T cell receptor beta chain sequence. Its matching antigen is unknown. This entry comes from a study of T cell repertoires in ileal Crohn's disease. Study context: Operated complications were stricturing disease (about 60%) and penetrating disease (approximately 39%). Broader study findings: All patients with clonality above 26.8% had endoscopic recurrence. Clonal expansions were more frequent in active smokers than non-smokers at surgery. Sorted CD8 T cells held more high-frequency clones than CD4.

The CDR3 contains 19 residues. The V gene end was trimmed by 4 bases and the J gene end by 0 bases; junction bases not matched to a gene: 12. The germline V gene has CDR1 MNHNS and CDR2 SASEGT. TCRdb's table, derived via immunoSEQ multiplex PCR, lists solely in-frame clones and lacks some. The sample yields about 14,000 clones, over 60% seen once. The TCR sequence derives from an adult with Crohn's disease. The sequenced sample consisted of ileal tissue. This sequence joins TRBV6-1 and TRBJ1-5; 10 bases map to TRBD1. CDR3 loop: CASSGRRTGGDLSNQPQHF. As DNA, the CDR3 is TGTGCCAGCAGTGGGCGCCGGACAGGGGGGGACCTTAGCAATCAGCCCCAGCATTTT.